This T cell receptor (beta chain) was documented in a study of human CD8 memory T cell subsets. This clonotype is labeled medium-sized based on frequency. Its antigen is undetermined. Libraries for TCR beta were constructed using UMI-labeled 5' RACE. TCRdb re-called the 5' RACE reads and gives one entry per CDR3 protein, without DNA. Recorded for this sample: more than 10,000 distinct CDR3 sequences. Stem-like memory CD8+ T cell (TSTEM) populations were CCR7+ PD-1- TIGIT-. Duplicate vials of over 140,000 sorted CD8+ T cells per subset supplied the RNA. Germline V gene lookup returns CDR1 SNHLY and CDR2 FYNNEI. This CDR3 has 12 residues. General study findings and limits: There were indications from Chao1 estimates that stem-like memory T cells were more diverse than precursor exhausted T cells.

This chain joins TRBV2 and TRBJ2-5. Sequencing was carried out using CD8+ stem-like memory T cells (TSCM and TCM) sorted from PBMCs. Indicated subset: stem-like memory CD8 T cells (TSTEM), CCR7+ PD-1- TIGIT-. This TCR was sampled from a human donor in good health. The CDR3 region is CASSGSEGTQYF.